Listed below are T cell receptor beta chains from one sample, sequenced in a study of beta chain features in type 1 diabetes. Clones were sequenced by immunoSEQ multiplex PCR, and TCRdb holds only the in-frame ones, with some missing. This sample has under 150,000 clones; 9% occur once, and the top ten carry under 0.9%. Sequencing used central memory CD4+ T cells from blood. These receptors originate from a man aged 25-45 years with type 1 diabetes. Both conserved end residues are part of each CDR3. Fields, in order: clone size, J gene, D gene, V gene, CDR3 protein, CDR3 DNA. D genes are given only for firm matches. The size entry is marked missing in some rows and otherwise reads once, few, many or a size class.

NA,TRBJ1-4,NA,TRBV4-2,CASSQDLGFLTEKLFF,TGTGCCAGCAGCCAAGATCTCGGCTTCCTGACAGAAAAACTGTTTTTT
NA,TRBJ2-1,NA,TRBV4-2,CASSQEIAAGNEQFF,TGTGCCAGCAGCCAAGAGATAGCGGCGGGCAATGAGCAGTTCTTC
NA,TRBJ1-1,TRBD1,TRBV29-1,CSVRKTGMAEAFF,TGCAGCGTACGAAAGACAGGGATGGCTGAAGCTTTCTTT
NA,TRBJ2-1,NA,TRBV15,CATSRDSGSYNEQFF,TGTGCCACCAGCAGAGATTCGGGGAGCTACAATGAGCAGTTCTTC
NA,TRBJ1-6,NA,TRBV27,CASSLVGDSPLHF,TGTGCCAGCAGTTTGGTGGGAGATTCACCCCTCCACTTT
few,TRBJ2-7,TRBD2,TRBV7-6,CASSLMSGENSYEQYF,TGTGCCAGCAGCTTAATGAGCGGGGAGAACTCCTACGAGCAGTACTTC
NA,TRBJ2-5,NA,TRBV7-2,CASSLGGTQYF,TGTGCCAGCAGCTTAGGCGGGACCCAGTACTTC
few,TRBJ2-7,NA,TRBV11-2,CASSLGRGSNYEQYF,TGTGCCAGCAGCTTAGGTCGGGGATCCAACTACGAGCAGTACTTC
few,TRBJ2-3,TRBD2,TRBV11-2,CASSPAGVTDTQYF,TGTGCCAGCAGCCCGGCGGGGGTGACAGATACGCAGTATTTT
NA,TRBJ2-3,NA,TRBV9,CASSVEQGLHYNTQYF,TGTGCCAGCAGCGTAGAGCAGGGACTTCACTATAATACGCAGTATTTT
few,TRBJ2-5,NA,TRBV5-1,CASRDTFQETQYF,TGCGCCAGCAGGGACACCTTTCAAGAGACCCAGTACTTC
NA,TRBJ2-1,TRBD2,TRBV7-2,CASSAGLAFDEQFF,TGTGCCAGCAGCGCCGGACTAGCTTTCGATGAGCAGTTCTTC
NA,TRBJ2-3,NA,TRBV14,CASSPLGTDTQYF,TGTGCCAGCAGCCCCCTAGGCACAGATACGCAGTATTTT
few,TRBJ1-2,NA,TRBV30,CAWRRGGLANYGYTF,TGTGCCTGGAGAAGGGGGGGACTTGCTAACTATGGCTACACCTTC